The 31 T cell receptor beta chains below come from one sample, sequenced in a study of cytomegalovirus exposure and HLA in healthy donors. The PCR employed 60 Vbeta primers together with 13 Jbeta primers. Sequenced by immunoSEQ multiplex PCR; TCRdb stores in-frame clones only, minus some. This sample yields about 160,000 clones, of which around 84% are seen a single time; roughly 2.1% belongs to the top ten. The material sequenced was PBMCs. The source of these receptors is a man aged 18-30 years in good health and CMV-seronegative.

The CDR3 nucleotides are TGTGCCAGCAGCTTTCCTGGGAGAAAGGAGACCCAGTACTTC. Protein: CASSFPGRKETQYF. The chain recombines TRBV5-6 with TRBJ2-5; D may be TRBD2 (5 bases). The germline gives CDR1 SGHDT, CDR2 YYEEEE. V was cut by 2 bases and J by 5 bases, with 13 bases left in between. The length of the CDR3 is 14 residues.

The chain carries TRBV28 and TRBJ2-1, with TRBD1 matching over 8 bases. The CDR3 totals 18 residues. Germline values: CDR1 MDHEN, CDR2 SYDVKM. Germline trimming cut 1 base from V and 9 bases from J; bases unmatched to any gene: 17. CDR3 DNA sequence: TGTGCCAGCAGTTTATCGGGCGGGACAGGCCTCGGTGGGGGTGAGCAGTTCTTC. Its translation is CASSLSGGTGLGGGEQFF.

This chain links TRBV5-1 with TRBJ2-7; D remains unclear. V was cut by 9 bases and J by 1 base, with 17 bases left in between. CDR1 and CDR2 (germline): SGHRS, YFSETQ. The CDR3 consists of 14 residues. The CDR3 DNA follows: TGCGCCAACAAAGCCCGGGTGTCGTCCTACGAGCAGTACTTC. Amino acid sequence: CANKARVSSYEQYF.

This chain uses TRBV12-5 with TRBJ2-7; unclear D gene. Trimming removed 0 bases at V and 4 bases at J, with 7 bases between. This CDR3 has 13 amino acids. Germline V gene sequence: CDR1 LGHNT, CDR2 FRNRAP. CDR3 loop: CASGLVISYEQYF. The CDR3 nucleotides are TGTGCTAGTGGTTTGGTAATCAGTTACGAGCAGTACTTC.

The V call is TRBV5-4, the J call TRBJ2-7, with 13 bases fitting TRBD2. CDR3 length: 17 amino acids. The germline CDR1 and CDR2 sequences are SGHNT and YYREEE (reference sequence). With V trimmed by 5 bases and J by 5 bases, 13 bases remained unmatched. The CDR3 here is CASSPPGLAGVGNEQYF. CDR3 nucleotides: TGTGCCAGCAGTCCCCCAGGACTAGCGGGAGTAGGTAACGAGCAGTACTTC.

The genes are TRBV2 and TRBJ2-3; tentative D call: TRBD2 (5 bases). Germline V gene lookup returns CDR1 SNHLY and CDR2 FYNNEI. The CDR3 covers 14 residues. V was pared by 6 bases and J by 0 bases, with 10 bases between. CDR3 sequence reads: CASSPTRSTDTQYF. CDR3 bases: TGTGCCAGCAGCCCTACTAGGAGCACAGATACGCAGTATTTT. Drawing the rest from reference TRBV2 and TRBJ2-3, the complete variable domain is EPEVTQTPSHQVTQMGQEVILRCVPISNHLYFYWYRQILGQKVEFLVSFYNNEISEKSEIFDDQFSVERPDGSNFTLKIRSTKLEDSAMYFCASSPTRSTDTQYFGPGTRLTVL.

CDR3: CASSQGQYQETQYF. CDR3 nucleotides: TGCGCCAGCAGCCAAGGACAGTACCAAGAGACCCAGTACTTC. The chain joins TRBV4-3 to TRBJ2-5; TRBD1 is a possible D gene (5 bases). CDR1 is LGHNA, CDR2 YSLEER, per germline. Trimming removed 1 base from V and 0 bases from J, with 6 bases in between. This CDR3 spans 14 amino acids.

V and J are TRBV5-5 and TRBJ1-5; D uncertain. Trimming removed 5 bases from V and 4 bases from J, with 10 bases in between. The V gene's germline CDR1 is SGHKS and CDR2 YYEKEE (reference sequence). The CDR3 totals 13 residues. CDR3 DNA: TGTGCCAGCAGGGAGGCAGATAATCAGCCCCAGCATTTT. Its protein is CASREADNQPQHF.

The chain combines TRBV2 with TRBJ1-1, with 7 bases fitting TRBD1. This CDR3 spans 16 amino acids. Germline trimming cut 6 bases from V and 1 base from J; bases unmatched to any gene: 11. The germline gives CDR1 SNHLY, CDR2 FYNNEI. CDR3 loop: CASSYMAGTANTEAFF. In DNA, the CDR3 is TGTGCCAGCAGCTATATGGCCGGGACAGCGAACACTGAAGCTTTCTTT.

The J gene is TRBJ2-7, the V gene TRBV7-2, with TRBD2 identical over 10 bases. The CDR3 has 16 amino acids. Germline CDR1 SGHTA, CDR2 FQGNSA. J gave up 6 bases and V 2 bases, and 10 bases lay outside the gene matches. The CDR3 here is CASSLLPLAGAPEQYF. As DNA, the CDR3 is TGTGCCAGCAGCTTACTTCCCCTAGCGGGAGCTCCCGAGCAGTACTTC.

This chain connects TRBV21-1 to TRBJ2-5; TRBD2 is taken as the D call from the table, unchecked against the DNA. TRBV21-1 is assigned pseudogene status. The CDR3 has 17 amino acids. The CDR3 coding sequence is TGTGCCAGCAGCCTACGGACTAGCGGGAGTATAAACTCGACCCAGTACTTC. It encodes CASSLRTSGSINSTQYF.

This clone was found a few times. The CDR3 loop reads CASSWRGLDFSGANVLTF. In DNA, the CDR3 is TGTGCCAGCAGCTGGCGGGGGCTAGATTTCTCTGGGGCCAACGTCCTGACTTTC. The genes are TRBV7-8 and TRBJ2-6; tentatively, D is TRBD2 (7 bases). The CDR3 contains 18 residues. Germline V gives CDR1 SGHVS, CDR2 FQNEAQ. The V gene lost 4 bases and the J gene lost 0 bases, with 16 bases spanning the gap.

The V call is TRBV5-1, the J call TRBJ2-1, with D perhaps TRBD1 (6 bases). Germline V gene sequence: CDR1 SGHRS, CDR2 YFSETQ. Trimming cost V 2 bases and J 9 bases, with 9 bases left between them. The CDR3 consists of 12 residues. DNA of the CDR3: TGCGCCAGCAGCTTAACAGGGACTGAGCAGTTCTTC. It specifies CASSLTGTEQFF.

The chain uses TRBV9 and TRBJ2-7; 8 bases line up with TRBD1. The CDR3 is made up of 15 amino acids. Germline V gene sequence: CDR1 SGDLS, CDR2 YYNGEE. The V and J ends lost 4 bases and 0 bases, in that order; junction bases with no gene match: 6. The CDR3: CASSPRTGSSYEQYF. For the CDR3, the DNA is TGTGCCAGCAGCCCTCGGACAGGGAGCTCCTACGAGCAGTACTTC.

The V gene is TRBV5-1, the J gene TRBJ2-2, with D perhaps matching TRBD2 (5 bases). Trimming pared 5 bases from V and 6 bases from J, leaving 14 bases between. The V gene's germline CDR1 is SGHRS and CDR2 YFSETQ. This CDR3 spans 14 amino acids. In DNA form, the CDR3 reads TGCGCCAGCAGGCGGGTTTCCTTGGCCGGGGAGCTGTTTTTT. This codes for CASRRVSLAGELFF.

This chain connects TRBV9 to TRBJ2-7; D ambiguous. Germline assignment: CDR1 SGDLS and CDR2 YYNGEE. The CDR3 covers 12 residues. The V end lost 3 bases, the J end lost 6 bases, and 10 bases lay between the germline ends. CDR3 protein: CASSADSTEQYF. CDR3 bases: TGTGCCAGCAGCGCAGACTCCACCGAGCAGTACTTC. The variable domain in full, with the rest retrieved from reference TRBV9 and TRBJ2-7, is DSGVTQTPKHLITATGQRVTLRCSPRSGDLSVYWYQQSLDQGLQFLIQYYNGEERAKGNILERFSAQQFPDLHSELNLSSLELGDSALYFCASSADSTEQYFGPGTRLTVT.

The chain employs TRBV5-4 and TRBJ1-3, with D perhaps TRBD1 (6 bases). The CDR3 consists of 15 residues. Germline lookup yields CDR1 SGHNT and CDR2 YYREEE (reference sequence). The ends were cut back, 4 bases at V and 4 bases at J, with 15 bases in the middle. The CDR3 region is CASSTPSGDGNTIYF. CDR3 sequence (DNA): TGTGCCAGCAGCACGCCCTCAGGGGACGGAAACACCATATATTTT.

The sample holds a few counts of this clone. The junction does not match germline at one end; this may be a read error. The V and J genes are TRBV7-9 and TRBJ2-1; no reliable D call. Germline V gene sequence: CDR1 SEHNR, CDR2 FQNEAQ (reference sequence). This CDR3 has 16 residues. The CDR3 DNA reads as TGTTCCAGCAGCTTATCCCGGGTCCTTTCCTACAATGAGCAGTTCTTC. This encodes CSSSLSRVLSYNEQFF.

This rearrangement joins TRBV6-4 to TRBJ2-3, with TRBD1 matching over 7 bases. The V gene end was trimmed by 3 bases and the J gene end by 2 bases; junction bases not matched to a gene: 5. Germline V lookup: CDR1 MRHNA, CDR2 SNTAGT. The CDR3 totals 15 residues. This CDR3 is CASSEKGQPTDTQYF. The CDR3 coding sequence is TGTGCCAGCAGTGAGAAGGGACAGCCCACAGATACGCAGTATTTT.

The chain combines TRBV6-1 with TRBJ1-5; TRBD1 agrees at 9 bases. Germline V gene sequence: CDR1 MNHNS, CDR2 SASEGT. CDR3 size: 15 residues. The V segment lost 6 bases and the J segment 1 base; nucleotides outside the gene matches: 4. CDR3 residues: CASRATGGSNQPQHF. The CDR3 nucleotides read TGTGCCAGCAGAGCGACAGGGGGGAGCAATCAGCCCCAGCATTTT.

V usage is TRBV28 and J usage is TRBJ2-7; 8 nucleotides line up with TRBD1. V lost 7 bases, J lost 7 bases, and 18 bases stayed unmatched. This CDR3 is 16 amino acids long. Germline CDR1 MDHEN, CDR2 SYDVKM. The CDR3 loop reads CASMVPIGQGMREQYF. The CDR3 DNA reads TGTGCCAGCATGGTACCCATCGGACAGGGAATGAGGGAGCAGTACTTC.

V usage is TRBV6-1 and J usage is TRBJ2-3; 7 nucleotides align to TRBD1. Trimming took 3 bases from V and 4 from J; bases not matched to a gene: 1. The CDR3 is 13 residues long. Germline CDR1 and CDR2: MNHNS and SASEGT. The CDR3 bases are TGTGCCAGCAGTGAGCAGGGGGCAGATACGCAGTATTTT. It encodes CASSEQGADTQYF.

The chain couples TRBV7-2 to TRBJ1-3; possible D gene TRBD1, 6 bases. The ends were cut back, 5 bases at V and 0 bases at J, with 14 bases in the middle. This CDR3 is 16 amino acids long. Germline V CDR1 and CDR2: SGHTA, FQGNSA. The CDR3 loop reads CASSTTGSGSGNTIYF. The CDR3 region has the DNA TGTGCCAGCAGCACCACAGGGTCGGGCTCTGGAAACACCATATATTTT. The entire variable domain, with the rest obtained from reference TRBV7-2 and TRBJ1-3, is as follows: GAGVSQSPSNKVTEKGKDVELRCDPISGHTALYWYRQSLGQGLEFLIYFQGNSAPDKSGLPSDRFSAERTGGSVSTLTIQRTQQEDSAVYLCASSTTGSGSGNTIYFGEGSWLTVV.

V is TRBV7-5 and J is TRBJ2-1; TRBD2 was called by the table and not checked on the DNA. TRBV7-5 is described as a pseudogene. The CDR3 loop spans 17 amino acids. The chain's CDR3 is CVSPEGQPAGPVDEQFF. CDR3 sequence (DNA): TGTGTCAGCCCGGAGGGTCAACCAGCGGGTCCAGTGGATGAGCAGTTCTTC.

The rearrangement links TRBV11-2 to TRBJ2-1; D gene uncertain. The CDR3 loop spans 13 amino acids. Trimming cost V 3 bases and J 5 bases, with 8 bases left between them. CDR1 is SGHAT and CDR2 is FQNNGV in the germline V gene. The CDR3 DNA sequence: TGTGCCAGCAGCTTGTTTGGGCACAATGAGCAGTTCTTC. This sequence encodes CASSLFGHNEQFF.

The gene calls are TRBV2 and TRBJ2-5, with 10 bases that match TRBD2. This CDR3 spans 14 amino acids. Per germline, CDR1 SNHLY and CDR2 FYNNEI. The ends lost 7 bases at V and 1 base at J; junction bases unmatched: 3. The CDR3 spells CASMGLARQETQYF. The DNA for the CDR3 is TGTGCCAGCATGGGACTAGCGCGCCAAGAGACCCAGTACTTC.

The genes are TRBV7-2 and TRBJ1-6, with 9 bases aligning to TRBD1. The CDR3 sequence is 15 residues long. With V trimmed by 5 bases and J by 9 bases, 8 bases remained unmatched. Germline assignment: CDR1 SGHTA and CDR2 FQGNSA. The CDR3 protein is CASSPLGTGTSPLHF. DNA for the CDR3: TGTGCCAGCAGCCCCCTCGGGACAGGGACTTCACCCCTCCACTTT.

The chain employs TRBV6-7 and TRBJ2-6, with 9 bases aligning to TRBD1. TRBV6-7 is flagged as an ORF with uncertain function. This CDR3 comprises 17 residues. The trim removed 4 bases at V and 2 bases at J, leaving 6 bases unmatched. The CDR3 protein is CASSSSGTGTGANVLTF. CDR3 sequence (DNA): TGTGCCAGCAGTTCCTCCGGGACAGGGACTGGGGCCAACGTCCTGACTTTC.

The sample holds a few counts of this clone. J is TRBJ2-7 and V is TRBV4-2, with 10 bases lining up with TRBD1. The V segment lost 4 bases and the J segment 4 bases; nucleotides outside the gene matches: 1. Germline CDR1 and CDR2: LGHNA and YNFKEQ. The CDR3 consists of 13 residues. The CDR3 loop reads CASSPDRGYEQYF. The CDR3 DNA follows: TGTGCCAGCAGCCCGGACAGGGGGTACGAGCAGTACTTC.

The CDR3 reads CASSSSGGPGETQYF. CDR3 nucleotide sequence: TGTGCCAGCAGCTCTAGCGGGGGGCCAGGGGAGACCCAGTACTTC. V usage is TRBV9 and J usage is TRBJ2-5; 11 bases match TRBD2. This CDR3 is built from 15 residues. Per germline, CDR1 SGDLS and CDR2 YYNGEE. Losses at the gene ends were 4 bases for V and 5 bases for J; bases not matched to a gene: 7.

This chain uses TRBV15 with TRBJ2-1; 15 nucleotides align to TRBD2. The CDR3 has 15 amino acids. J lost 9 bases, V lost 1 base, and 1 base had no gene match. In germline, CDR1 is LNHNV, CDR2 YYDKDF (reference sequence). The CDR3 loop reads CATSRGTSGRGEQFF. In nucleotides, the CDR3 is TGTGCCACCAGCAGAGGGACTAGCGGGAGGGGTGAGCAGTTCTTC.